This T cell receptor beta chain was observed in a study of graft-versus-host responses after intestinal transplantation. Looking at the study overall: Among the recipients, all got anti-thymocyte globulin induction and then tacrolimus and steroids for around 3 years.

Germline V gene sequence: CDR1 SQVTM, CDR2 ANQGSEA. V was cut by 3 bases and J by 0 bases, with 5 bases left in between. There are 12 residues in the CDR3. In the case of this clone: Its antigen remains unidentified.

Libraries were prepared by immunoSEQ multiplex PCR; TCRdb keeps only in-frame clonotypes and omits some of them. The sample yields tens of thousands of clones, 85% to 95% seen once. The chain joins TRBV29-1 to TRBJ1-1, with D possibly being TRBD1 (5 bases). The receptor was derived from a human donor who was the organ donor for an intestinal transplant. Specimen: unstimulated CD4+ T cells sorted from spleen or lymph node cells, collected before transplant. CDR3 residues: CSVDRVNTEAFF. Here the CDR3 DNA reads TGCAGCGTTGACAGGGTGAACACTGAAGCTTTCTTT.